The 9 T cell receptor beta chains in this list originate from one sample, sequenced in a study of T cell responses to AZD1222 COVID-19 vaccine. The table came from immunoSEQ multiplex PCR; TCRdb's copy has only in-frame clones and leaves some out. The sample yields roughly 170,000 clones, 87% seen once. Sequencing used peripheral blood, obtained on day 0 of AZD1222 vaccination. These receptors originate from an adult in good health.

CDR3 coding DNA: TGTGCCACCAGCAGAGGAAGGAGGAACACCGGGGAGCTGTTTTTT. Translation: CATSRGRRNTGELFF. The rearrangement joins TRBV15 to TRBJ2-2; no clear D. The CDR3 covers 15 residues. Looked up from germline, CDR1 is LNHNV and CDR2 is YYDKDF (reference sequence). Between the trimmed V and J ends, which lost 1 base and 1 base, there was a span of 7 bases.

This rearrangement joins TRBV6-2 or TRBV6-3 to TRBJ1-2, with a weak D call TRBD1 (5 bases). In germline, CDR1 is MNHEY, CDR2 SVGEGT. The germline V and J ends were trimmed by 0 bases and 6 bases, with 8 bases remaining between them. The CDR3 sequence is 13 residues long. The CDR3 protein is CASSYSAGNGYTF. The CDR3 DNA reads TGTGCCAGCAGTTACTCAGCAGGGAATGGCTACACCTTC.

The J gene is TRBJ1-1, the V gene TRBV11-1; no clear D gene. The germline CDR1 and CDR2 sequences are SGHAT and FQDESV (reference sequence). The CDR3 is 12 residues long. V was shortened by 5 bases and J by 3 bases, with 7 bases between the two germline ends. The CDR3 DNA reads TGTGCCAGCAGCCCGAGGTACACTGAAGCTTTCTTT. Amino acids: CASSPRYTEAFF.

CDR3 sequence reads: CASSVGTRGTDEQYF. The CDR3 DNA reads as TGTGCCAGCAGCGTAGGGACTAGGGGCACCGACGAGCAGTACTTC. The chain joins TRBV9 to TRBJ2-7, with 7 bases fitting TRBD2. CDR1 and CDR2 (germline): SGDLS, YYNGEE. With 0 bases clipped from V and 5 bases from J, the junction kept 8 bases outside the gene matches. This CDR3 is built from 15 residues. The complete variable domain, with remaining parts taken from reference TRBV9 and TRBJ2-7, reads DSGVTQTPKHLITATGQRVTLRCSPRSGDLSVYWYQQSLDQGLQFLIQYYNGEERAKGNILERFSAQQFPDLHSELNLSSLELGDSALYFCASSVGTRGTDEQYFGPGTRLTVT.

In this sample, this clone turned up a few times. The V gene is TRBV2, the J gene TRBJ1-2; TRBD1 matches 8 bases. The length of the CDR3 is 13 residues. V shed 9 bases, J shed 3 bases, and the junction held 6 bases outside the gene matches. Germline lookup yields CDR1 SNHLY and CDR2 FYNNEI. In nucleotides, the CDR3 is TGTGCCAGAAGGCTGACAGGGGACTATGGCTACACCTTC. Its protein is CARRLTGDYGYTF.

The chain carries TRBV29-1 and TRBJ2-1; 14 bases are shared with TRBD2. Germline values: CDR1 SQVTM, CDR2 ANQGSEA. V lost 4 bases, J lost 12 bases, and 8 bases stayed unmatched. CDR3 size: 14 residues. The CDR3: CSVAVGLAGGGQFF. In nucleotides, the CDR3 is TGCAGCGTTGCTGTCGGACTAGCGGGAGGAGGGCAGTTCTTC.

This clone came up a few times. The chain combines TRBV18 with TRBJ1-1; tentatively, D is TRBD1 (6 bases). V gave up 4 bases and J gave up 1 base, with 10 bases separating them. The CDR3 length is 14 residues. Germline V lookup: CDR1 KGHSH, CDR2 LQKENI. CDR3 DNA: TGTGCCAGCTCACTGGACAGAGGGAACACTGAAGCTTTCTTT. This gives the protein CASSLDRGNTEAFF. Combining the CDR3 with reference TRBV18 and TRBJ1-1 gives the whole variable domain NAGVMQNPRHLVRRRGQEARLRCSPMKGHSHVYWYRQLPEEGLKFMVYLQKENIIDESGMPKERFSAEFPKEGPSILRIQQVVRGDSAAYFCASSLDRGNTEAFFGQGTRLTVV.

V and J are TRBV5-1 and TRBJ1-1; 7 positions agree with TRBD1. The CDR3 has 18 residues. J was trimmed by 6 bases and V by 3 bases; bases with no gene match: 20. The germline V gene encodes CDR1 SGHRS and CDR2 YFSETQ. The DNA for the CDR3 is TGCGCCAGCAGCTCGGGGCCGACAGGGAATAGGCGTGGGTCTGAAGCTTTCTTT. Protein product: CASSSGPTGNRRGSEAFF.

This chain uses TRBV5-1 with TRBJ1-6; maybe TRBD1 (6 bases). This CDR3 is built from 17 residues. V was cut by 2 bases and J by 0 bases, with 12 bases left in between. Germline CDR1 reads SGHRS; CDR2 reads YFSETQ. The DNA for the CDR3 is TGCGCCAGCAGCTTCCGGGACATGAGCTCCTATAATTCACCCCTCCACTTT. Translation: CASSFRDMSSYNSPLHF. Filled out from reference TRBV5-1 and TRBJ1-6, the complete variable domain reads KAGVTQTPRYLIKTRGQQVTLSCSPISGHRSVSWYQQTPGQGLQFLFEYFSETQRNKGNFPGRFSGRQFSNSRSEMNVSTLELGDSALYLCASSFRDMSSYNSPLHFGNGTRLTVT.